This entry lists 21 T cell receptor beta chains sequenced from one sample in a study of cytomegalovirus exposure and HLA in healthy donors (dated by TCRdb to about 2017). Library prep was done by the immunoSEQ multiplex PCR assay. The multiplex PCR relied on a mix of 60 forward primers for TCR Vbeta segments and 13 reverse primers for TCR Jbeta segments. TCRdb stores this immuneACCESS table with in-frame sequences only. Part of the clones is absent; in the studies checked, under half of the shortfall reflects unresolved V genes, and no reason is known for the rest. In all, the sample holds some 120,000 clones, and about 80% of those were seen once. About 8.9% of the sample is held by the ten biggest clonotypes. Specimen: PBMCs. These receptors were obtained from a man aged 30 to 39 in good health and CMV-seropositive.

The V call is TRBV7-9, the J call TRBJ1-6; TRBD1 aligns across 9 bases. The CDR3 has 15 residues. With 4 bases clipped from V and 10 bases from J, the junction kept 8 bases outside the gene matches. The germline V gene has CDR1 SEHNR and CDR2 FQNEAQ (reference sequence). CDR3 DNA: TGTGCCAGCAGCTCCAGGACAGGGGTGGAATCACCCCTCCACTTT. Translating gives CASSSRTGVESPLHF.

As to this clone: The junction does not match germline at one end; this may be a read error. J is TRBJ1-6 and V is TRBV6-5; 10 bases agree with TRBD1. The CDR3 runs 14 residues. Germline CDR1 reads MNHEY; CDR2 reads SVGAGI. CDR3 coding DNA: TGTGCCGGCAGTAGGACAGGGGGAGACTCACCCCTCCACTTT. This encodes CAGSRTGGDSPLHF.

Here the CDR3 DNA reads TGTGCCAGCAGTGTACAGGGGGAGACCCAGTACTTC. Residues: CASSVQGETQYF. The chain joins TRBV2 to TRBJ2-5, with 7 bases aligning to TRBD1. Germline assignment: CDR1 SNHLY and CDR2 FYNNEI. The CDR3 is 12 amino acids. The V gene end was trimmed by 4 bases and the J gene end by 5 bases; junction bases not matched to a gene: 1.

This sequence joins TRBV4-1 and TRBJ1-1; D is undetermined. The V gene's germline CDR1 is MGHRA and CDR2 YSYEKL. V lost 4 bases to trimming and J lost 4 bases, with 16 bases between them. The CDR3 consists of 15 residues. DNA of the CDR3: TGCGCCAGCAGCCCCCCCATCGAGGGTTCCACTGAAGCTTTCTTT. Amino acid sequence: CASSPPIEGSTEAFF.

Worth noting for this clone: Other DNA sequences of this sample code for an identical CDR3. The chain uses TRBV20-1 and TRBJ1-2; no firm D call. V was pared by 1 base and J by 8 bases, with 8 bases between. The germline V gene encodes CDR1 DFQATT and CDR2 SNEGSKA (reference sequence). The CDR3 is 11 amino acids. CDR3 in amino acids: CSARVRGGYTF. The CDR3 DNA follows: TGCAGTGCTAGAGTCCGAGGGGGCTACACCTTC.

This clone showed up just once. This chain links TRBV6-1 with TRBJ1-1; perhaps TRBD1 as D (6 bases). V gave up 8 bases and J gave up 1 base, with 11 bases separating them. Germline values: CDR1 MNHNS, CDR2 SASEGT. The CDR3 has 13 amino acids. CDR3 sequence reads: CASLGQGNTEAFF. For the CDR3, the DNA is TGTGCCAGCTTGGGACAAGGGAACACTGAAGCTTTCTTT.

This clone has only a few counts. V and J are TRBV6-5 and TRBJ1-3; D is undetermined. The CDR3 totals 14 residues. Germline V gene data show CDR1 as MNHEY and CDR2 as SVGAGI. V was shortened by 5 bases and J by 0 bases, with 8 bases between the two germline ends. The CDR3 DNA is TGTGCCAGCAGTAGCCCCCGCTCTGGAAACACCATATATTTT. This gives the protein CASSSPRSGNTIYF.

This sequence joins TRBV5-5 and TRBJ1-6; D not certain. With 2 bases removed from V and 6 bases from J, the gap between germline ends came to 15 bases. The CDR3 covers 16 residues. Germline V gives CDR1 SGHKS, CDR2 YYEKEE (reference sequence). The CDR3 sequence: CASSLDGRGGNSPLHF. The CDR3 DNA is TGTGCCAGCAGCTTAGATGGCAGAGGCGGTAATTCACCCCTCCACTTT.

The CDR3, as DNA: TGTGCCAGCAGCTCACAGGGTCCCGGCTACACCTTC. As protein: CASSSQGPGYTF. This rearrangement joins TRBV7-8 to TRBJ1-2, with TRBD1 as a possible D gene (6 bases). The germline CDR1 and CDR2 sequences are SGHVS and FQNEAQ. This CDR3 comprises 12 residues. The V end lost 4 bases, the J end lost 8 bases, and 11 bases lay between the germline ends.

This clone was recorded a few times. This chain joins TRBV29-1 and TRBJ2-4; 7 positions match TRBD1. CDR1 and CDR2 from the germline V gene are SQVTM and ANQGSEA. The V and J ends lost 6 bases and 8 bases, in that order; junction bases with no gene match: 16. The CDR3 sequence is 15 residues long. DNA of the CDR3: TGCAGCGTCTCCGGGACAGCCTATCCGCGGGACATTCAGTACTTC. It encodes CSVSGTAYPRDIQYF.

This chain uses TRBV19 with TRBJ1-5; the D gene is possibly TRBD1 (6 bases). Deletions cut 2 bases from V and 2 bases from J, with 10 bases between. From germline, CDR1 is LNHDA and CDR2 SQIVND (reference sequence). The CDR3 is made up of 15 amino acids. DNA for the CDR3: TGTGCCAGTAGTATACGGGACACCCGCAATCAGCCCCAGCATTTT. This encodes CASSIRDTRNQPQHF. The full variable domain, completed using reference TRBV19 and TRBJ1-5, is DGGITQSPKYLFRKEGQNVTLSCEQNLNHDAMYWYRQDPGQGLRLIYYSQIVNDFQKGDIAEGYSVSREKKESFPLTVTSAQKNPTAFYLCASSIRDTRNQPQHFGDGTRLSIL.

The chain couples TRBV9 to TRBJ2-6; 8 bases are a match to TRBD1. The CDR3 is made up of 16 amino acids. J lost 2 bases, V lost 4 bases, and 5 bases had no gene match. The germline V gene encodes CDR1 SGDLS and CDR2 YYNGEE. The CDR3 nucleotides are TGTGCCAGCAGCCTACGGACAGGGACTGGGGCCAACGTCCTGACTTTC. Its protein product is CASSLRTGTGANVLTF.

This chain links TRBV6-1 with TRBJ1-5; possible D gene TRBD1, 5 bases. V lost 1 base and J 4 bases, leaving 8 bases between the germline ends. The CDR3 extends over 14 amino acids. CDR1 and CDR2 from the germline V gene are MNHNS and SASEGT. The CDR3 nucleotides are TGTGCCAGCAGTGAAGTAACAGGAAATCAGCCCCAGCATTTT. This gives the protein CASSEVTGNQPQHF.

V and J are TRBV7-9 and TRBJ1-4, with 7 bases fitting TRBD1. Germline values: CDR1 SEHNR, CDR2 FQNEAQ (reference sequence). The CDR3 is 15 amino acids. The ends lost 3 bases at V and 10 bases at J; junction bases unmatched: 11. The CDR3 protein is CASSFLDREEGKLFF. CDR3 nucleotide sequence: TGTGCCAGCAGCTTCCTCGACAGGGAAGAGGGAAAACTGTTTTTT.

The chain has TRBV9 and TRBJ1-1, with 7 bases aligning to TRBD1. The CDR3 has 14 amino acids. CDR1 is SGDLS, CDR2 YYNGEE, per germline. V shed 3 bases and J 2 bases; nucleotides not matched to a gene: 4. CDR3 bases: TGTGCCAGCAGCGCCAGGGGGACAAACACTGAAGCTTTCTTT. Its translation: CASSARGTNTEAFF.

The V gene is TRBV5-1, the J gene TRBJ1-3, with D possibly TRBD1 on 5 matching bases. Trimming took 0 bases from V and 0 from J, leaving 13 bases between them. CDR3 length: 17 residues. Germline V gene data show CDR1 as SGHRS and CDR2 as YFSETQ. The CDR3 loop reads CASSLEVGAFSGNTIYF. CDR3 nucleotide sequence: TGCGCCAGCAGCTTGGAGGTAGGGGCCTTCTCTGGAAACACCATATATTTT.

The genes are TRBV5-1 and TRBJ2-1; D is unclear. The CDR3 contains 12 residues. V was shortened by 4 bases and J by 5 bases, with 7 bases between the two germline ends. CDR1 and CDR2 from the germline V gene are SGHRS and YFSETQ. The CDR3 nucleotides are TGCGCCAGCAGCCCAACTCACAATGAGCAGTTCTTC. It encodes CASSPTHNEQFF. The variable domain in full, completed from reference TRBV5-1 and TRBJ2-1, reads KAGVTQTPRYLIKTRGQQVTLSCSPISGHRSVSWYQQTPGQGLQFLFEYFSETQRNKGNFPGRFSGRQFSNSRSEMNVSTLELGDSALYLCASSPTHNEQFFGPGTRLTVL.

The chain has TRBV5-1 and TRBJ2-7; D might be TRBD1 (6 bases). The germline gives CDR1 SGHRS, CDR2 YFSETQ. V lost 0 bases to trimming and J lost 2 bases, with 9 bases between them. This CDR3 comprises 14 residues. The CDR3 DNA is TGCGCCAGCAGCTTGGGGACAGCTACCTACGAGCAGTACTTC. It specifies CASSLGTATYEQYF.

The rearrangement joins TRBV10-3 to TRBJ1-6; D gene uncertain. CDR3 length: 13 residues. V gave up 8 bases and J gave up 8 bases, with 13 bases separating them. Germline V gives CDR1 ENHRY, CDR2 SYGVKD. The CDR3 region is CAIAAAGDSPLHF. The CDR3 coding sequence is TGTGCCATCGCCGCAGCCGGGGATTCACCCCTCCACTTT.

The rearrangement joins TRBV5-1 to TRBJ1-3; D ambiguous. Germline CDR1 is SGHRS and CDR2 is YFSETQ. There are 14 residues in the CDR3. Deletions cut 3 bases from V and 2 bases from J, with 9 bases between. The CDR3, as DNA: TGCGCCAGCAGCTGGGAGAGCGCTGGAAACACCATATATTTT. It codes for CASSWESAGNTIYF.

This chain connects TRBV19 to TRBJ2-7, with D possibly matching TRBD2 (6 bases). V gave up 5 bases and J gave up 3 bases, with 11 bases separating them. The CDR3 covers 13 residues. Per the germline V gene, CDR1 is LNHDA and CDR2 is SQIVND (reference sequence). CDR3 sequence (DNA): TGTGCCAGTAGTTGGCGGGGAGACTACGAGCAGTACTTC. This translates into CASSWRGDYEQYF.